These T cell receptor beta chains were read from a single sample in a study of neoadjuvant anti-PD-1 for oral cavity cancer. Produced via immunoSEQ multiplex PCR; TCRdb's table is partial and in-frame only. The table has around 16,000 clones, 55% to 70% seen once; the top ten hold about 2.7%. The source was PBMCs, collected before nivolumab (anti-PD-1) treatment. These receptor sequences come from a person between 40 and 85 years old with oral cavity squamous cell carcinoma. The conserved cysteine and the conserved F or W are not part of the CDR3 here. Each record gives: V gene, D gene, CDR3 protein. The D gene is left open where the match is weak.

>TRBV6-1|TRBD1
ASRTGAGNTIY
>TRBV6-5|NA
ASSKVQTGNQPQH
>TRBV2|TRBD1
ASSGDRGQPQH
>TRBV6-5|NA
ASGRYYNEQF
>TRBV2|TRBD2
ASSGTSGAKNIQY
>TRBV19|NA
ASRESWGSYNEQF
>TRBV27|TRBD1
ASSQGAVSNQPQH
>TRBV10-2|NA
ASMRAVQQETQY
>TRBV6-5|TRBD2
ASSYGAGGNTGELF
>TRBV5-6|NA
ASSFGEAKNIQY
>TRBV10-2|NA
ASSDFLLETQY
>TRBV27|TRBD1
ASSRDRLNTEAF
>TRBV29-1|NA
SVARGTVNDGQF
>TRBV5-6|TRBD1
ASSLPGTANTEAF
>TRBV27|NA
ASSSGFSYGYT
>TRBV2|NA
ASSGGWQGNGYT
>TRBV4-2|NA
ASSQSRDSFTYEQY
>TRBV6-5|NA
ASIGRGNQPQH
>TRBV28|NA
ASLPGSGRWGTGELF
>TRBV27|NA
ASSLWRKGTDTQY
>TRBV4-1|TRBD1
ASSLLDRGNTEAF
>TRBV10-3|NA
AISDVVGELF
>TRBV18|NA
ASSPISGTWSGNTQY
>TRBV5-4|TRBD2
ASSLGTSGRQETQY
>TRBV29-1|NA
SVEDPRGARNEQY
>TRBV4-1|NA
ASSQSSGTVGYEQY
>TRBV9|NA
ASSVGGAGYEQY
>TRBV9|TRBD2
ASSVGASGRYEQY
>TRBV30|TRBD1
AWMFGTGNTGELF
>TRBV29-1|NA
SVASQGSYEQY
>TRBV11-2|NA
ASSLLAAKNIQY
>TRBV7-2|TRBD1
ASSPRQGGYEQY
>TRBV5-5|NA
ASSWDGTGNQPQH
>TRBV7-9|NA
ASTGDSPFPDEQF
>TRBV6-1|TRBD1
ATGNRGWGTEAF
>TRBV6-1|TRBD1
ASSEQGAYNEQF
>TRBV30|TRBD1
AWAHRDRYGYT
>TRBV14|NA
ASSLLSQETQY
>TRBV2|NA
ASSDGEAGPYNEQF